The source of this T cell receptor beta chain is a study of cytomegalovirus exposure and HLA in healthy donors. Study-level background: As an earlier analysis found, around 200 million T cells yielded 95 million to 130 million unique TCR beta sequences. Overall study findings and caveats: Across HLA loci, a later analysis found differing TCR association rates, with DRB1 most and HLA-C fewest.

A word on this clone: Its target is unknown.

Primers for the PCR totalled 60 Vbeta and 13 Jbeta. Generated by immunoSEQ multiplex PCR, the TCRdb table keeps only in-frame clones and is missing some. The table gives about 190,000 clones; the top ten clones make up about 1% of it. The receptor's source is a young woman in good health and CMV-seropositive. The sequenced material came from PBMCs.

The DNA for the CDR3 is TGTGCCAGCAGTGAACGATCGTCGGGTGGAAACACCATATATTTT. Residues: CASSERSSGGNTIYF. The V call is TRBV6-1, the J call TRBJ1-3, with D unresolved. CDR3 size: 15 residues. Between the trimmed V and J ends, which lost 2 bases and 3 bases, there was a span of 11 bases. Germline lookup yields CDR1 MNHNS and CDR2 SASEGT.